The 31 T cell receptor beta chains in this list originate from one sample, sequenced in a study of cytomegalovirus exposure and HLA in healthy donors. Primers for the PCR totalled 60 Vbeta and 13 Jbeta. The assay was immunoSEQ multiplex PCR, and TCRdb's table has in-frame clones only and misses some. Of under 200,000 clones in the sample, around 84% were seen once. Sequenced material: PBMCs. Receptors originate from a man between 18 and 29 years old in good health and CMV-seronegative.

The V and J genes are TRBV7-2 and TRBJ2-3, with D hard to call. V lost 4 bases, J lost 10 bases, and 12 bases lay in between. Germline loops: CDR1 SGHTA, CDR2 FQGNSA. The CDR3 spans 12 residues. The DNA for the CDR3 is TGTGCCAGCAGCTCAATCTGGGCCGCGCAGTATTTT. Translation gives CASSSIWAAQYF.

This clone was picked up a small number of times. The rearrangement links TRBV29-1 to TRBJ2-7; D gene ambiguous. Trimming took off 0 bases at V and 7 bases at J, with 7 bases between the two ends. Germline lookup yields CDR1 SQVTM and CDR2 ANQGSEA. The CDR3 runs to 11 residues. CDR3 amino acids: CSVEDLTEQYF. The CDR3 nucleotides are TGCAGCGTTGAAGATCTAACGGAGCAGTACTTC.

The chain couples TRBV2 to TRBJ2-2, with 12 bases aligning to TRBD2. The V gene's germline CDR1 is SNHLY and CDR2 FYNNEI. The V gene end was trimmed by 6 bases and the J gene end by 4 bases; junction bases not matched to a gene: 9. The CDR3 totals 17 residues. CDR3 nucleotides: TGTGCCAGCAGCTCCGGACTAGCGGGGTCAAGCACCGGGGAGCTGTTTTTT. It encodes CASSSGLAGSSTGELFF.

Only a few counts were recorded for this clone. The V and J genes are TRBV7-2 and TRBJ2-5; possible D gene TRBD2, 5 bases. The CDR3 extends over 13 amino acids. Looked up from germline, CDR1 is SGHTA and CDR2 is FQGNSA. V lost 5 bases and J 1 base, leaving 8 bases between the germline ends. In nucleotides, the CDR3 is TGTGCCAGCAGCCGGACTGTCCAAGAGACCCAGTACTTC. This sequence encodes CASSRTVQETQYF.

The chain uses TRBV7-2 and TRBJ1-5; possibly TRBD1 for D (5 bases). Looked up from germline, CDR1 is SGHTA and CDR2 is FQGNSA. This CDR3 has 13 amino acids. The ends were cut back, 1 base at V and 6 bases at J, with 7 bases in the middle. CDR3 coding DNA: TGTGCCAGCAGCTTAGGCAGGGTTCAGCCCCAGCATTTT. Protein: CASSLGRVQPQHF.

The CDR3 loop reads CASSYSPGTNDGYTF. In DNA, the CDR3 is TGTGCCAGCAGTTACTCGCCCGGGACAAATGATGGCTACACCTTC. The chain is built from TRBV6-5 and TRBJ1-2, with TRBD1 as a possible D gene (6 bases). This CDR3 comprises 15 residues. V gave up 0 bases and J gave up 6 bases, with 14 bases separating them. Per germline, CDR1 MNHEY and CDR2 SVGAGI.

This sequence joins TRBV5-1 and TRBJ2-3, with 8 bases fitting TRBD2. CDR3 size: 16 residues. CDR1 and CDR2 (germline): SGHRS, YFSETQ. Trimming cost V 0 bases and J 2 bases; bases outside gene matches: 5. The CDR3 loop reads CASSLGAGGPTDTQYF. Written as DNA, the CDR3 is TGCGCCAGCAGCTTGGGCGCGGGGGGCCCCACAGATACGCAGTATTTT.

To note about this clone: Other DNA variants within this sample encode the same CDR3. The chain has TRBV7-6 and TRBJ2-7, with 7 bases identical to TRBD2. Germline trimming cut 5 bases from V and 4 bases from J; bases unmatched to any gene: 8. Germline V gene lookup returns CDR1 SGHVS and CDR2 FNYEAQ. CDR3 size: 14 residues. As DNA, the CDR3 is TGTGCCAGCAGCCCTAGCGGAAGCCCTTACGAGCAGTACTTC. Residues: CASSPSGSPYEQYF.

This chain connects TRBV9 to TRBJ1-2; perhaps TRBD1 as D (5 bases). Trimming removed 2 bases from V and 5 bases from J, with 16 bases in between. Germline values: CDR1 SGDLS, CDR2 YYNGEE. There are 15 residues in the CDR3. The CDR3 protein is CASSVGDYERYGYTF. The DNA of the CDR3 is TGTGCCAGCAGCGTGGGGGACTACGAAAGGTATGGCTACACCTTC. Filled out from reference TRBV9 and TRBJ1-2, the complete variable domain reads DSGVTQTPKHLITATGQRVTLRCSPRSGDLSVYWYQQSLDQGLQFLIQYYNGEERAKGNILERFSAQQFPDLHSELNLSSLELGDSALYFCASSVGDYERYGYTFGSGTRLTVV.

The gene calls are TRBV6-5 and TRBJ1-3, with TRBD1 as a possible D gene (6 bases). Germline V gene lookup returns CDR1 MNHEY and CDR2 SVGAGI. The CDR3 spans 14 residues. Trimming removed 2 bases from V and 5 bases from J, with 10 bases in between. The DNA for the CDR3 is TGTGCCAGCAGTTACAGGCAGGGGAGAAACACCATATATTTT. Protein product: CASSYRQGRNTIYF.

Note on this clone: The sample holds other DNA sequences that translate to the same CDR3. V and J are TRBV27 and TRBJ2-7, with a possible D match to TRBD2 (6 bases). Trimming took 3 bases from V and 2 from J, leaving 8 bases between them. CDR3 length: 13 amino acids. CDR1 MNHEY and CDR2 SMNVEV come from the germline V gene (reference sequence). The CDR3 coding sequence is TGTGCCAGCAGTTTTGGGACTGCCTACGAGCAGTACTTC. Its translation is CASSFGTAYEQYF.

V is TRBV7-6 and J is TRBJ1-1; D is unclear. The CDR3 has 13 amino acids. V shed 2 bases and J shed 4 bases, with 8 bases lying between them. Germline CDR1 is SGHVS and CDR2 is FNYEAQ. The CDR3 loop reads CASSLSNSTEAFF. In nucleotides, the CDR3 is TGTGCCAGCAGCTTATCAAACAGCACTGAAGCTTTCTTT.

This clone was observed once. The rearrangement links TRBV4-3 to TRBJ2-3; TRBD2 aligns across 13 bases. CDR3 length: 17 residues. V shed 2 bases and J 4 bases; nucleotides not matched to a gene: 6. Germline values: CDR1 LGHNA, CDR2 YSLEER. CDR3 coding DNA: TGCGCCAGCAGCCAAACGCGACTAGCGGGAGGTTCAGATACGCAGTATTTT. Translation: CASSQTRLAGGSDTQYF.

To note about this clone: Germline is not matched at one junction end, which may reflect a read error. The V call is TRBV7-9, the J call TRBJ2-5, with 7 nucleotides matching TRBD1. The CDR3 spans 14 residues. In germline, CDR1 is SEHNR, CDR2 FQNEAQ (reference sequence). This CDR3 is CSSSLRQGQETQYF. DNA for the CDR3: TGTTCCAGCAGCTTACGACAGGGCCAAGAGACCCAGTACTTC. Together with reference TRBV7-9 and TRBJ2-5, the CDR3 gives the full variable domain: DTGVSQNPRHKITKRGQNVTFRCDPISEHNRLYWYRQTLGQGPEFLTYFQNEAQLEKSRLLSDRFSAERPKGSFSTLEIQRTEQGDSAMYLCSSSLRQGQETQYFGPGTRLLVL.

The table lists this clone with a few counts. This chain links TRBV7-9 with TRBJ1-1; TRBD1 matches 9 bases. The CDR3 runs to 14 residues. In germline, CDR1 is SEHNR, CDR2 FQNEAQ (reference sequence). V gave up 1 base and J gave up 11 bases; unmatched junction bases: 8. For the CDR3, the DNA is TGTGCCAGCAGCTTAGGACAGGGGGTTGTTGGCGCTTTCTTT. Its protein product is CASSLGQGVVGAFF. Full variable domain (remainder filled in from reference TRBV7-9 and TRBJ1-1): DTGVSQNPRHKITKRGQNVTFRCDPISEHNRLYWYRQTLGQGPEFLTYFQNEAQLEKSRLLSDRFSAERPKGSFSTLEIQRTEQGDSAMYLCASSLGQGVVGAFFGQGTRLTVV.

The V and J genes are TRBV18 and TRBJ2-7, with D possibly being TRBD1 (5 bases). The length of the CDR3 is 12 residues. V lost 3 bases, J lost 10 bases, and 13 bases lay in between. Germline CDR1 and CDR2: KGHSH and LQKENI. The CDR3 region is CASSPDGTGQYF. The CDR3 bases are TGTGCCAGCTCACCGGACGGTACAGGACAGTACTTC. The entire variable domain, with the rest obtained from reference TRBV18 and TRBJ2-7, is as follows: NAGVMQNPRHLVRRRGQEARLRCSPMKGHSHVYWYRQLPEEGLKFMVYLQKENIIDESGMPKERFSAEFPKEGPSILRIQQVVRGDSAAYFCASSPDGTGQYFGPGTRLTVT.

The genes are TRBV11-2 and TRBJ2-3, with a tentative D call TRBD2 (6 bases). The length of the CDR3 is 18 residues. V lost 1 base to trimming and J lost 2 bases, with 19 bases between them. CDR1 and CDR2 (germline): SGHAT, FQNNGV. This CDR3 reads CASSLVLSGTQTTDTQYF. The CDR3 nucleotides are TGTGCCAGCAGCTTAGTATTGTCGGGGACTCAGACCACAGATACGCAGTATTTT.

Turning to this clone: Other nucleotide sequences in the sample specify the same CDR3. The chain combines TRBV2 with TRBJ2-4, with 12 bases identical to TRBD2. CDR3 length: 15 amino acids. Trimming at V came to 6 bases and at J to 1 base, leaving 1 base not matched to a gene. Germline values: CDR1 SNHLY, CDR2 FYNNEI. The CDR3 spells CASSTSGGAKNIQYF. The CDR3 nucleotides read TGTGCCAGCAGCACTAGCGGGGGGGCCAAAAACATTCAGTACTTC.

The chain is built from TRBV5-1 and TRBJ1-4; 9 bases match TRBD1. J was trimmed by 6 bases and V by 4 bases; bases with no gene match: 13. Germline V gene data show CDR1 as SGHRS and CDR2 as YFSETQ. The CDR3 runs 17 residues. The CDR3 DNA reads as TGCGCCAGCAGCCTGGGGATGGGACAGGGAAGGGATGAAAAACTGTTTTTT. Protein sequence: CASSLGMGQGRDEKLFF.

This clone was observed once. The CDR3 DNA reads TGTGCCAGCAGCTTAGCGGGGGGAACCTCCTACGAGCAGTACTTC. Translated, it gives CASSLAGGTSYEQYF. The genes are TRBV7-6 and TRBJ2-7, with a tentative D call TRBD2 (6 bases). Germline lookup yields CDR1 SGHVS and CDR2 FNYEAQ. This CDR3 region has 15 residues. V dropped 0 bases and J dropped 0 bases, with 9 bases sitting between them.

In DNA form, the CDR3 reads TGTGCCAGCAGCTTCGGGGGAGGGAGCAATCAGCCCCAGCATTTT. Translation gives CASSFGGGSNQPQHF. This rearrangement joins TRBV5-8 to TRBJ1-5, with D maybe TRBD1 (5 bases). Trimming removed 2 bases at V and 1 base at J, with 10 bases between. There are 15 residues in the CDR3. Per the germline V gene, CDR1 is SGHTS and CDR2 is YDEGEE.

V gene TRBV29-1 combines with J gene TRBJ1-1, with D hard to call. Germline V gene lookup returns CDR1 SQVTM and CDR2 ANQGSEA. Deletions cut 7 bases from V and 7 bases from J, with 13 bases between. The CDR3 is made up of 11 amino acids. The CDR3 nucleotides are TGCAGCGCTAAAGACCCGGGTGAAGCTTTCTTT. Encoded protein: CSAKDPGEAFF.

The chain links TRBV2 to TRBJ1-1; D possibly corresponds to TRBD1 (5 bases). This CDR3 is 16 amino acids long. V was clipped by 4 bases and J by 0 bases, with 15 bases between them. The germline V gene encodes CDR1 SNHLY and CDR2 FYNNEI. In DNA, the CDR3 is TGTGCCAGCAGTGTCAGTAAGGGGTCAATGAACACTGAAGCTTTCTTT. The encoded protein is CASSVSKGSMNTEAFF.

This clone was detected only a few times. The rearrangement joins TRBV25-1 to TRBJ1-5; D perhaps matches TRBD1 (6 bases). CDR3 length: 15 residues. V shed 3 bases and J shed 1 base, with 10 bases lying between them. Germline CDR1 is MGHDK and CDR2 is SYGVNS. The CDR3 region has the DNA TGTGCCAGCAGTGACGGGGGGGCGAGCAATCAGCCCCAGCATTTT. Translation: CASSDGGASNQPQHF. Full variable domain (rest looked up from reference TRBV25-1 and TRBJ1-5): EADIYQTPRYLVIGTGKKITLECSQTMGHDKMYWYQQDPGMELHLIHYSYGVNSTEKGDLSSESTVSRIRTEHFPLTLESARPSHTSQYLCASSDGGASNQPQHFGDGTRLSIL.

The CDR3 loop reads CASSYSAHSHEQYF. The CDR3 region has the DNA TGTGCCAGCAGTTACTCGGCTCATTCCCACGAGCAGTACTTC. The gene calls are TRBV6-6 and TRBJ2-7, with D unclear. The germline V gene encodes CDR1 MNHNY and CDR2 SVGAGI (reference sequence). The CDR3 loop spans 14 amino acids. V was cut by 0 bases and J by 5 bases, with 11 bases left in between.

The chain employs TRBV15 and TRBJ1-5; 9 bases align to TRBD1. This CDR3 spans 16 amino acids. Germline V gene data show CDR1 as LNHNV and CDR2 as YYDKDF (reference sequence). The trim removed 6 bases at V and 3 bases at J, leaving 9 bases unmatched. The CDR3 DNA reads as TGTGCCACCAGAAGCGACCGGGACAGGGTCAATCAGCCCCAGCATTTT. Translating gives CATRSDRDRVNQPQHF.

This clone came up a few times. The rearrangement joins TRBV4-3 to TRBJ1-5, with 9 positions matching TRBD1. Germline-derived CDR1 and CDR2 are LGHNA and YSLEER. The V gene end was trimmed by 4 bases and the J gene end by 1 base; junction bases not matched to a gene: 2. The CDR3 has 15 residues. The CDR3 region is CASSRGTGSNQPQHF. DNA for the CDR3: TGCGCCAGCAGCCGGGGGACAGGGAGCAATCAGCCCCAGCATTTT.

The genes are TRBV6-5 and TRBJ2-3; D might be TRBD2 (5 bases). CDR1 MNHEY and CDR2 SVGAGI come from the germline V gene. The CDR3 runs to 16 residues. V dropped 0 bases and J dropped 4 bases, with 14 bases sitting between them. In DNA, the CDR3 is TGTGCCAGCAGTTACTCCTCTGGAGGAGGCTCAGATACGCAGTATTTT. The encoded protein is CASSYSSGGGSDTQYF.

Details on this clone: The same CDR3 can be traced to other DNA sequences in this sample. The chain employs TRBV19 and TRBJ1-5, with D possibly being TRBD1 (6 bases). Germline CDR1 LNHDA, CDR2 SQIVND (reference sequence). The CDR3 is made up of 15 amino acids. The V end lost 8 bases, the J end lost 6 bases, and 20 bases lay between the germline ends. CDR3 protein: CASGRDIGAGQPQHF. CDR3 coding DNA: TGTGCCAGTGGCCGGGACATCGGGGCAGGTCAGCCCCAGCATTTT.

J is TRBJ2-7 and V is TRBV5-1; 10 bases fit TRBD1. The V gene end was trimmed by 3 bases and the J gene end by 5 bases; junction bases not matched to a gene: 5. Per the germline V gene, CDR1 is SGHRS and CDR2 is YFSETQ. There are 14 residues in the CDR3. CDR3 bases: TGCGCCAGCAGCTCGGGACAGGGGAGGGACGAGCAGTACTTC. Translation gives CASSSGQGRDEQYF.

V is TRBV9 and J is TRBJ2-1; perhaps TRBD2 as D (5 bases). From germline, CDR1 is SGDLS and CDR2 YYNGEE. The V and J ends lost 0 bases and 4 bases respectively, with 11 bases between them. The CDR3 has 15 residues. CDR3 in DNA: TGTGCCAGCAGCGTAGAGGCGGGCACTTACAATGAGCAGTTCTTC. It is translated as CASSVEAGTYNEQFF.